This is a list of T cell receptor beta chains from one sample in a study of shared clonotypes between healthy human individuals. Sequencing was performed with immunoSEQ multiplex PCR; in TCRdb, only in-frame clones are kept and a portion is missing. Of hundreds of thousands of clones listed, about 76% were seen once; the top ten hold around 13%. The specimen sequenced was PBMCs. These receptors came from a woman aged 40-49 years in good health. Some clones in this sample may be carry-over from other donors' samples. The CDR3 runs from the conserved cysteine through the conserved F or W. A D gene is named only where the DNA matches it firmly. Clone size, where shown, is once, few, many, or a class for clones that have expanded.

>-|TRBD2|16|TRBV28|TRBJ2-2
CASSLYVGGPPGELFF
TGTGCCAGCAGTTTATACGTGGGAGGGCCTCCCGGGGAGCTGTTTTTT
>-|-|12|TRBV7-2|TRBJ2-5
CASSKGAETQYF
TGTGCCAGCAGCAAGGGCGCAGAGACCCAGTACTTC
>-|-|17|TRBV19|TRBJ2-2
CASSIAPGQPNTGELFF
TGTGCCAGTAGTATAGCCCCGGGACAACCCAACACCGGGGAGCTGTTTTTT
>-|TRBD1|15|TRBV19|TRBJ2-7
CASSTSPGGSGEQYF
TGTGCCAGTAGTACCTCTCCAGGGGGCTCTGGCGAGCAGTACTTC
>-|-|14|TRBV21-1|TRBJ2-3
CATDQRENTDTQYF
TGTGCCACCGACCAGCGGGAGAACACAGATACGCAGTATTTT
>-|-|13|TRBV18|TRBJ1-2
CASSPSGNYGYTF
TGTGCCAGCTCACCATCAGGAAACTATGGCTACACCTTC
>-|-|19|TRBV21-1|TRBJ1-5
CASSKEVGTGDRNNQPQHF
TGTGCCAGCAGCAAAGAAGTAGGGACAGGGGACCGGAACAATCAGCCCCAGCATTTT
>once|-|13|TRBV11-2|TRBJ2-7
CASSSTGFYEQYF
TGTGCCAGCAGCTCAACAGGGTTCTACGAGCAGTACTTC
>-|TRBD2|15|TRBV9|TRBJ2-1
CASSKSGRALNEQFF
TGTGCCAGCAGCAAGAGCGGGAGGGCCCTCAATGAGCAGTTCTTC
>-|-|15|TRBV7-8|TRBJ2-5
CASSLGANLIETQYF
TGTGCCAGCAGCTTAGGTGCTAATTTGATAGAGACCCAGTACTTC
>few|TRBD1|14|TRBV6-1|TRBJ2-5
CASSTGTGGETQYF
TGTGCCAGCAGTACGGGGACAGGGGGAGAGACCCAGTACTTC
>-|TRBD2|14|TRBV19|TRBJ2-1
CASSKAGVGNEQFF
TGTGCCAGTAGTAAAGCGGGAGTTGGCAATGAGCAGTTCTTC
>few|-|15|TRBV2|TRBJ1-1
CASSEERGRNTEAFF
TGTGCCAGCAGTGAGGAACGGGGGCGGAACACTGAAGCTTTCTTT
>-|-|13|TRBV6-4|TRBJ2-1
CASSETGWNEQFF
TGTGCCAGCAGTGAGACAGGTTGGAATGAGCAGTTCTTC
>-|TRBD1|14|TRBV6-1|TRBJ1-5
CASRGTGDFQPQHF
TGTGCCAGCAGAGGGACAGGGGATTTTCAGCCCCAGCATTTT
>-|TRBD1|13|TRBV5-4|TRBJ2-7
CASSWDSLYEQYF
TGTGCCAGCAGCTGGGACAGCCTCTACGAGCAGTACTTC
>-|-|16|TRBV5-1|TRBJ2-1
CASSSTDRSSYNEQFF
TGCGCCAGCAGCTCCACTGACCGGAGCTCCTACAATGAGCAGTTCTTC
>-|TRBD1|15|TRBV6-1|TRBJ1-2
CASSEARDSFYGYTF
TGTGCCAGCAGTGAGGCCCGGGACAGCTTCTATGGCTACACCTTC
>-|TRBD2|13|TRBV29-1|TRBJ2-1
CSVYQGGYNEQFF
TGCAGCGTTTATCAGGGAGGGTACAATGAGCAGTTCTTC
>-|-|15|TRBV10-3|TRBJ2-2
CAISESLVGVGELFF
TGTGCCATCAGTGAGTCGTTGGTGGGAGTCGGGGAGCTGTTTTTT
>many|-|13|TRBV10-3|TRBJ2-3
CAISSAPGDTQYF
TGTGCCATCAGTTCCGCGCCGGGAGATACGCAGTATTTT
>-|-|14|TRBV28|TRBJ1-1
CASRGGDRDTEAFF
TGTGCCAGCCGGGGGGGGGATCGTGACACTGAAGCTTTCTTT
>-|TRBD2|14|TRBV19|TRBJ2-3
CATSGTSGTDTQYF
TGTGCCACCTCCGGGACTAGCGGGACAGATACGCAGTATTTT
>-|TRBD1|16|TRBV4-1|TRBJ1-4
CASSQGGDRVNEKLFF
TGCGCCAGCAGCCAAGGTGGAGACAGGGTTAATGAAAAACTGTTTTTT
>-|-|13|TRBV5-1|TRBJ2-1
CASSQGQPNEQFF
TGCGCCAGCAGCCAAGGACAGCCCAATGAGCAGTTCTTC
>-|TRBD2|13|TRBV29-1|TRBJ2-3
CSVELAGTDTQYF
TGCAGCGTTGAACTAGCGGGTACAGATACGCAGTATTTT
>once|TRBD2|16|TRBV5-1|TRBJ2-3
CASSQGTSGNTDTQYF
TGCGCCAGCAGCCAAGGGACTAGCGGAAACACAGATACGCAGTATTTT
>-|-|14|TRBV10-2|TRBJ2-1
CASSELAEYNEQFF
TGCGCCAGCAGTGAATTAGCGGAATACAATGAGCAGTTCTTC
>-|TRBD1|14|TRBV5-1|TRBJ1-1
CASSLQGAGTEAFF
TGCGCCAGCAGCTTGCAGGGGGCGGGGACTGAAGCTTTCTTT
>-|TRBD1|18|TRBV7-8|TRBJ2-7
CASSLEGQVTITSYEQYF
TGTGCCAGCAGCTTAGAAGGACAGGTGACAATTACATCCTACGAGCAGTACTTC
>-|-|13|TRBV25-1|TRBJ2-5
CASSDSYQETQYF
TGTGCCAGCAGTGATTCGTACCAAGAGACCCAGTACTTC
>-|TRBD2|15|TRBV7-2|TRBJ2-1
CASSGPSGVYNEQFF
TGTGCCAGCAGCGGGCCTAGCGGGGTATACAATGAGCAGTTCTTC
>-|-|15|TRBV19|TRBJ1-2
CASSISGHNGGGYTF
TGTGCCAGTAGTATATCCGGACACAACGGAGGAGGCTACACCTTC
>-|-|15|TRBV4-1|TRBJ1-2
CASSLPRTANYGYTF
TGCGCCAGCAGCCTTCCCAGGACGGCTAACTATGGCTACACCTTC
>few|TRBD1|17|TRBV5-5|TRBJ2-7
CASSWALTGGVSYEQYF
TGTGCCAGCAGCTGGGCCCTGACAGGGGGCGTCTCCTACGAGCAGTACTTC
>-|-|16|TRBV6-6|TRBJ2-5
CASSYSTTALAETQYF
TGTGCCAGCAGTTATAGCACTACGGCCTTGGCAGAGACCCAGTACTTC
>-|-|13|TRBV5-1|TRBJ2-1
CASSLDGGAEQFF
TGCGCCAGCAGCTTGGACGGCGGGGCTGAGCAGTTCTTC
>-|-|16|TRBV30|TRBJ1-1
CAWREIYREVNTEAFF
TGTGCCTGGAGGGAAATCTACAGGGAGGTGAACACTGAAGCTTTCTTT
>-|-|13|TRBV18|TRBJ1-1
CASSPAGKERAFF
TGTGCCAGCTCACCAGCAGGAAAGGAGCGGGCTTTCTTT
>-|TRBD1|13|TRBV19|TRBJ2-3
CASRKTGVDTQYF
TGTGCCAGCAGGAAGACAGGGGTAGATACGCAGTATTTT
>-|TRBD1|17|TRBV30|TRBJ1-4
CAWRIKGTAGHNEKLFF
TGTGCCTGGAGGATCAAAGGGACAGCCGGACATAATGAAAAACTGTTTTTT
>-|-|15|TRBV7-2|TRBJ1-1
CASSLVPVNGPEAFF
TGTGCCAGCAGCTTAGTACCCGTTAACGGGCCTGAAGCTTTCTTT
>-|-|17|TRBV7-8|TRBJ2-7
CASSLSPGRQTTYEQYF
TGTGCCAGCAGCTTATCCCCCGGGAGACAGACTACCTACGAGCAGTACTTC
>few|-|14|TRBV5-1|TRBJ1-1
CASSLDGGHTEAFF
TGCGCCAGCAGCCTGGACGGTGGTCACACTGAAGCTTTCTTT
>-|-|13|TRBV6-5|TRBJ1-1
CASSSIYNTEAFF
TGTGCCAGCAGTTCCATTTATAACACTGAAGCTTTCTTT
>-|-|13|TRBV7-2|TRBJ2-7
CASSLRPTYEQYF
TGTGCCAGCAGCTTAAGACCTACTTACGAGCAGTACTTC